One sample yielded the 13 T cell receptor beta chains listed below, sequenced in a study of T cells in tumors after PD-1 blockade. The protocol was immunoSEQ multiplex PCR, while the TCRdb copy is restricted to in-frame clones and leaves out a portion. The sample lists 8,200 or so clones, approximately 60% occurring once. Indicated time point: second of two post-therapy site-matched biopsies roughly two months apart. This material consisted of tumor tissue, taken after anti-PD-1 treatment. The origin of the receptors is a human donor with basal cell carcinoma.

This rearrangement joins TRBV30 to TRBJ1-2; unclear D gene. There are 12 residues in the CDR3. The germline gives CDR1 GTSNPN, CDR2 SVGIG (reference sequence). The CDR3 region has the DNA TGTGCTTTCTCCCTTCAATCGGGTGGCTACACCTTC. It codes for CAFSLQSGGYTF.

The rearrangement joins TRBV19 to TRBJ2-7; D is unclear. This CDR3 contains 12 residues. Trimming left V 5 bases short and J 7 bases short, with 12 bases between. In germline, CDR1 is LNHDA, CDR2 SQIVND (reference sequence). CDR3: CASSQRTGEQYF. CDR3 sequence (DNA): TGTGCCAGTAGTCAACGGACCGGAGAGCAGTACTTC. Supplemented by reference TRBV19 and TRBJ2-7, the full variable domain reads DGGITQSPKYLFRKEGQNVTLSCEQNLNHDAMYWYRQDPGQGLRLIYYSQIVNDFQKGDIAEGYSVSREKKESFPLTVTSAQKNPTAFYLCASSQRTGEQYFGPGTRLTVT.

Here the CDR3 reads CAWRETGRGSGNTIYF. The CDR3 DNA sequence: TGTGCCTGGAGAGAAACCGGACGAGGATCTGGAAACACCATATATTTT. The rearrangement joins TRBV30 to TRBJ1-3; D unclear. Germline assignment: CDR1 GTSNPN and CDR2 SVGIG (reference sequence). The CDR3 extends over 16 amino acids. V shed 3 bases and J shed 1 base, with 16 bases lying between them.

The chain employs TRBV10-1 and TRBJ2-7; D is unresolved. Germline assignment: CDR1 WNHNN and CDR2 SYGVQD (reference sequence). V was cut by 4 bases and J by 3 bases, with 10 bases left in between. CDR3 length: 13 amino acids. The CDR3 loop reads CASSVSPGYEQYF. CDR3 coding DNA: TGCGCCAGCAGTGTTTCCCCAGGCTACGAGCAGTACTTC.

This clone was counted a few times. This chain joins TRBV10-3 and TRBJ1-5, with unresolved D. Deletions cut 4 bases from V and 3 bases from J, with 4 bases between. This CDR3 has 12 amino acids. Germline CDR1 ENHRY, CDR2 SYGVKD. The CDR3: CAISGDNQPQHF. The CDR3 coding sequence is TGTGCCATCAGTGGGGACAATCAGCCCCAGCATTTT.

The chain has TRBV28 and TRBJ1-1; no clear D. The V gene's germline CDR1 is MDHEN and CDR2 SYDVKM. V shed 3 bases and J shed 3 bases, with 14 bases lying between them. This CDR3 is built from 15 residues. In DNA form, the CDR3 reads TGTGCCAGCAGTTTTACCCTCGACCGAGACACTGAAGCTTTCTTT. This encodes CASSFTLDRDTEAFF.

The chain links TRBV7-8 to TRBJ2-5; possible D gene TRBD1, 6 bases. Trimming took off 3 bases at V and 4 bases at J, with 9 bases between the two ends. The CDR3 has 13 residues. The germline V gene has CDR1 SGHVS and CDR2 FQNEAQ. CDR3 amino acids: CASSFNRVETQYF. The DNA of the CDR3 is TGTGCCAGCAGCTTCAACAGGGTAGAGACCCAGTACTTC. Full variable domain (outside the CDR3, taken from reference TRBV7-8 and TRBJ2-5): GAGVSQSPRYKVAKRGQDVALRCDPISGHVSLFWYQQALGQGPEFLTYFQNEAQLDKSGLPSDRFFAERPEGSVSTLKIQRTQQEDSAVYLCASSFNRVETQYFGPGTRLLVL.

The CDR3 nucleotides are TGCGCCAGCAGTTCTTCAGGGTACTTCTCCTACGAGCAGTACTTC. Its protein product is CASSSSGYFSYEQYF. The chain has TRBV5-1 and TRBJ2-7; weak D call: TRBD1 (5 bases). The V and J ends lost 5 bases and 0 bases respectively, with 15 bases between them. The CDR3 extends over 15 amino acids. The germline CDR1 and CDR2 sequences are SGHRS and YFSETQ.

The chain carries TRBV3-1 (or the pseudogene TRBV3-2) and TRBJ2-3, with no clear D. Germline V gives CDR1 LGHDT, CDR2 YNNKEL (reference sequence). The CDR3 loop spans 13 amino acids. V shed 0 bases and J shed 4 bases, with 5 bases lying between them. The CDR3 bases are TGTGCCAGCAGCCAAGATAGGGCAGATACGCAGTATTTT. This encodes CASSQDRADTQYF.

The J gene is TRBJ2-3, the V gene TRBV6-2 or TRBV6-3, with TRBD2 matching over 12 bases. The CDR3 runs 18 residues. Germline V gives CDR1 MNHEY, CDR2 SVGEGT. V was pared by 6 bases and J by 3 bases, with 13 bases of the junction left unmatched. The CDR3 spells CASSPWPSGGAGTDTQYF. As DNA, the CDR3 is TGTGCCAGCAGCCCTTGGCCTAGCGGGGGGGCCGGGACAGATACGCAGTATTTT.

The chain is built from TRBV6-4 and TRBJ1-1; perhaps TRBD1 as D (6 bases). Germline CDR1 reads MRHNA; CDR2 reads SNTAGT. V lost 6 bases and J lost 1, with 12 bases in between. There are 14 residues in the CDR3. CDR3 nucleotides: TGTGCCAGCAGCAGGGGATACGCGAACACTGAAGCTTTCTTT. Protein sequence: CASSRGYANTEAFF.

The rearrangement joins TRBV12-5 to TRBJ1-4, with 9 bases lining up with TRBD1. Germline V gene lookup returns CDR1 LGHNT and CDR2 FRNRAP. J lost 4 bases, V lost 3 bases, and 9 bases had no gene match. There are 17 residues in the CDR3. In DNA, the CDR3 is TGTGCTAGTGGTTTTGGTAATTCGGGACAGGGTAATGAAAAACTGTTTTTT. Protein product: CASGFGNSGQGNEKLFF.

This chain uses TRBV28 with TRBJ1-3, with 11 nucleotides matching TRBD1. Germline V lookup: CDR1 MDHEN, CDR2 SYDVKM. The CDR3 consists of 16 residues. The V segment lost 6 bases and the J segment 2 bases; nucleotides outside the gene matches: 6. In nucleotides, the CDR3 is TGTGCCAGCAGCCTCCCGGGACAGGGGGCTGGAAACACCATATATTTT. Its protein product is CASSLPGQGAGNTIYF. Supplemented by reference TRBV28 and TRBJ1-3, the full variable domain reads DVKVTQSSRYLVKRTGEKVFLECVQDMDHENMFWYRQDPGLGLRLIYFSYDVKMKEKGDIPEGYSVSREKKERFSLILESASTNQTSMYLCASSLPGQGAGNTIYFGEGSWLTVV.